This T cell receptor (beta chain) was recovered during a study of sequential checkpoint blockade in melanoma. Study in general: Patients were randomized 1:1 to nivolumab-then-ipilimumab or ipilimumab-then-nivolumab first-line. TCRbeta immunosequencing was performed on DNA from 91 pretreatment melanoma tumor samples.

CDR3 size: 15 residues. V trimming: 6 bases; J trimming: 6 bases; junction bases outside the gene matches: 11. The V gene's germline CDR1 is SQVTM and CDR2 ANQGSEA. As to treatment: randomized to nivolumab then ipilimumab (arm A) or the reverse (arm B). None of the patients previously received DNA-damaging chemotherapy. TCRdb keeps only in-frame clones here, not all; method: immunoSEQ multiplex PCR. The sample records 6,000 or so clones, 19% being singletons. This clone was found a few times. This receptor was obtained from a human donor with melanoma. Specimen: tumor tissue (inferred from file names), collected from a patient given nivolumab and ipilimumab in sequence. This sequence joins TRBV29-1 and TRBJ2-2, with 9 bases identical to TRBD1. Here the CDR3 reads CSVATGTGIAGELFF. CDR3 nucleotide sequence: TGCAGCGTGGCTACCGGGACAGGGATAGCCGGGGAGCTGTTTTTT.